These T cell receptor beta chains were read from a single sample in a study of blood T cell repertoires in COVID-19. Sequencing used immunoSEQ multiplex PCR; TCRdb keeps in-frame clones, though not all of them. The sample carries about 260,000 clones, 85% to 90% recorded once. The sequenced sample was peripheral blood. Source of these receptors: a man between 18 and 35 years old with active or convalescent COVID-19. CDR3s include the opening cysteine and the closing phenylalanine or tryptophan. D genes are given only for firm matches. Size is stated for part of the rows, as once, few or many counts, or as a class when the clone is expanded.

V	J	size	D	CDR3	DNA
TRBV9	TRBJ2-3	.	TRBD1	CASSVSGTGDGTQYF	TGTGCCAGCAGCGTAAGTGGGACAGGGGATGGAACGCAGTATTTT
TRBV4-1	TRBJ2-2	.	.	CASSGSGLNTGELFF	TGCGCCAGCAGCGGGAGCGGACTAAACACCGGGGAGCTGTTTTTT
TRBV11-3	TRBJ2-7	.	TRBD1	CASSSTDRGYEQYF	TGTGCCAGCAGCTCCACGGACAGGGGCTACGAGCAGTACTTC
TRBV7-3	TRBJ2-5	.	.	CASSLGGIQETQYF	TGTGCCAGCAGCCTTGGGGGGATCCAAGAGACCCAGTACTTC
TRBV12-3/TRBV12-4	TRBJ1-2	.	TRBD1	CASSPRGLGGYTF	TGTGCCAGCAGTCCAAGGGGGCTGGGTGGCTACACCTTC
TRBV30	TRBJ1-1	.	.	CAWSVLWRGRGTEAFF	TGTGCCTGGAGTGTATTGTGGAGGGGACGGGGGACTGAAGCTTTCTTT
TRBV7-9	TRBJ1-2	.	TRBD1	CASSGQGYGYTF	TGTGCCAGCAGCGGACAGGGCTATGGCTACACCTTC
TRBV10-1	TRBJ2-7	.	.	CASSEYQSNEQYF	TGCGCCAGCAGTGAATACCAATCTAACGAGCAGTACTTC
TRBV11-3	TRBJ2-1	.	.	CASSLAHTLNEQFF	TGTGCCAGCAGCTTAGCGCATACTCTTAATGAGCAGTTCTTC
TRBV25-1	TRBJ2-1	once	.	CASRKGGSSYNEQFF	TGTGCCAGCAGAAAAGGAGGGAGCTCCTACAATGAGCAGTTCTTC
TRBV18	TRBJ2-5	.	.	CASSPYQIGRTGSIETQYF	TGTGCCAGCTCACCATATCAGATCGGGAGGACAGGGTCTATAGAGACCCAGTACTTC
TRBV6-5	TRBJ2-3	once	TRBD2	CASAASAGGNTQYF	TGTGCCAGCGCCGCTAGCGCGGGGGGGAATACGCAGTATTTT
TRBV11-2	TRBJ2-3	.	TRBD1	CASSWRGRGPDTQYF	TGTGCCAGCAGCTGGAGAGGAAGGGGGCCAGATACGCAGTATTTT
TRBV5-1	TRBJ2-2	.	.	CASSFDRFLYSGELFF	TGCGCCAGCAGCTTCGACAGGTTCCTATATTCCGGGGAGCTGTTTTTT
TRBV10-1	TRBJ1-1	.	.	CASSPRGNTEAFF	TGCGCCAGCAGTCCGCGGGGGAACACTGAAGCTTTCTTT
TRBV27	TRBJ2-1	.	TRBD2	CASSSLRLAGLDEQFF	TGTGCCAGCAGTTCCCTTAGGCTAGCGGGATTGGATGAGCAGTTCTTC
TRBV6-5	TRBJ1-2	.	.	CATSRAGGYTF	TGTGCCACTTCCAGGGCGGGGGGCTACACCTTC
TRBV7-6	TRBJ2-7	.	TRBD1	CASSREQGIFYEQYF	TGTGCCAGCAGCCGCGAACAGGGGATTTTCTACGAGCAGTACTTC
TRBV7-9	TRBJ1-4	.	.	CASSSTAGGEKLFF	TGTGCCAGCAGCTCGACGGCTGGGGGCGAAAAACTGTTTTTT
TRBV27	TRBJ1-2	few	.	CASSFMIGGHGYTF	TGTGCCAGCAGTTTTATGATCGGGGGGCATGGCTACACCTTC
TRBV5-1	TRBJ1-5	.	TRBD1	CASSPDRASGQPQHF	TGCGCCAGCAGCCCCGACAGGGCCTCAGGTCAGCCCCAGCATTTT
TRBV5-5	TRBJ2-6	.	.	CASSPGTLPTPGANVLTF	TGTGCCAGCAGCCCCGGGACTCTTCCTACCCCTGGGGCCAACGTCCTGACTTTC
TRBV7-2	TRBJ2-5	.	TRBD2	CASSLTASGQETQYF	TGTGCCAGCAGCTTGACCGCTAGCGGGCAAGAGACCCAGTACTTC
TRBV4-2	TRBJ1-6	.	.	CASSQEVYGTSLHF	TGTGCCAGCAGCCAAGAAGTTTACGGGACATCCCTCCACTTT
TRBV10-2	TRBJ1-6	few	.	CASREEGLYNSPLHF	TGCGCCAGCAGAGAGGAGGGACTGTATAATTCACCCCTCCACTTT
TRBV3-1/TRBV3-2	TRBJ1-3	.	.	CASSPTSSGNTIYF	TGTGCCAGCAGCCCCACCAGCTCTGGAAACACCATATATTTT
TRBV6-6	TRBJ2-3	.	TRBD2	CASSQPILAGVTDTQYF	TGTGCCAGCAGTCAACCTATACTAGCGGGAGTAACAGATACGCAGTATTTT
TRBV24-1	TRBJ1-4	.	.	CATSDGGGSNEKLFF	TGTGCCACCAGTGATGGTGGAGGTTCTAATGAAAAACTGTTTTTT
TRBV6-5	TRBJ2-5	.	TRBD2	CASRPLAVPGTQYF	TGTGCCAGCAGGCCACTAGCGGTCCCAGGGACCCAGTACTTC
TRBV24-1	TRBJ1-1	.	.	CATSESGSSTEAFF	TGTGCCACCAGTGAATCAGGGTCATCCACTGAAGCTTTCTTT
TRBV4-2	TRBJ2-1	.	.	CASSQEASGGLLGEQFF	TGTGCCAGCAGCCAAGAAGCATCAGGCGGACTCCTGGGGGAGCAGTTCTTC
TRBV6-1	TRBJ2-1	.	TRBD2	CASSELAGGSNEQFF	TGTGCCAGCAGTGAACTAGCGGGAGGGAGCAATGAGCAGTTCTTC
TRBV4-1	TRBJ2-1	few	.	CASSQESTSMNNEQFF	TGCGCCAGCAGCCAAGAGTCGACTAGTATGAATAATGAGCAGTTCTTC
TRBV4-3	TRBJ1-1	few	.	CASSQREGGTEAFF	TGCGCCAGCAGCCAGAGGGAGGGAGGCACTGAAGCTTTCTTT
TRBV5-4	TRBJ2-7	once	TRBD1	CASSPLRDRELGRNSYEQYF	TGTGCCAGCAGCCCATTGCGGGACAGGGAACTCGGGAGGAACTCCTACGAGCAGTACTTC
TRBV28	TRBJ2-7	.	TRBD1	CASSLPQGQVDEQYF	TGTGCCAGCAGTTTACCCCAAGGACAGGTAGACGAGCAGTACTTC
TRBV28	TRBJ2-3	.	TRBD2	CASTAGVITDTQYF	TGTGCCAGCACGGCGGGGGTCATCACAGATACGCAGTATTTT
TRBV19	TRBJ1-1	.	.	CASSSPGGVTEAFF	TGTGCCAGTAGCTCTCCTGGGGGGGTCACTGAAGCTTTCTTT
TRBV6-4	TRBJ2-2	.	.	CASSEAGQMNTGELFF	TGTGCCAGCAGTGAAGCTGGACAGATGAACACCGGGGAGCTGTTTTTT
TRBV7-9	TRBJ1-1	.	TRBD1	CASSPGGISEAFF	TGTGCCAGCAGCCCAGGGGGCATATCTGAAGCTTTCTTT
TRBV5-1	TRBJ2-3	.	TRBD2	CASSLAGGGTDTQYF	TGCGCCAGCAGCTTAGCGGGGGGAGGAACAGATACGCAGTATTTT
TRBV7-6	TRBJ2-2	.	.	CASSRANDGELFF	TGTGCCAGCAGCCGCGCGAACGACGGGGAGCTGTTTTTT
TRBV6-5	TRBJ1-2	.	.	CASRRVNGVGYTF	TGTGCCAGCCGGCGGGTGAACGGGGTAGGCTACACCTTC
TRBV2	TRBJ2-1	.	TRBD2	CASIELAGPYNEQFF	TGTGCCAGCATAGAACTAGCGGGACCCTACAATGAGCAGTTCTTC
TRBV9	TRBJ2-7	.	.	CASSVSSYREQYF	TGTGCCAGCAGCGTTTCTAGTTACCGCGAGCAGTACTTC
TRBV7-3	TRBJ2-7	.	.	CASSPIPGTLYEQYF	TGTGCCAGCAGCCCCATCCCAGGGACACTGTACGAGCAGTACTTC
TRBV7-6	TRBJ2-3	.	TRBD2	CASSPSWTSGGPRGPQYF	TGTGCCAGCAGCCCCTCTTGGACTAGCGGGGGGCCACGTGGGCCGCAGTATTTT
TRBV2	TRBJ1-1	.	.	CASSQVREAFF	TGTGCCAGCAGTCAAGTGCGTGAAGCTTTCTTT
TRBV5-1	TRBJ1-6	few	TRBD1	CASSADRGLSPLHF	TGCGCCAGCAGCGCGGACAGGGGGCTTTCACCCCTCCACTTT
TRBV6-5	TRBJ1-1	.	TRBD1	CASSSPTGSGTEAFF	TGTGCCAGCAGTTCCCCGACAGGGTCGGGCACTGAAGCTTTCTTT
TRBV7-9	TRBJ2-5	.	.	CASSDRAGAVETQYF	TGTGCCAGCAGCGATCGGGCAGGGGCTGTAGAGACCCAGTACTTC
TRBV7-6	TRBJ2-2	.	.	CASSLVSGLTNTGELFF	TGTGCCAGCAGCTTAGTCTCGGGACTTACAAACACCGGGGAGCTGTTTTTT